The 29 T cell receptor beta chains below were found in one sample sequenced in a study of response to subunit inactivated influenza vaccine. MiXCR, run by TCRdb on the RT-PCR reads, gives a single entry per CDR3 protein. The sample consists of 500,000 to 600,000 distinct CDR3 sequences, roughly 15% of them appearing once. The specimen was PBMCs from blood, collected 11 to 12 days after vaccination. The receptor set was obtained from a man in his forties or fifties who received an inactivated influenza vaccine.

The genes are TRBV6-5 and TRBJ2-7; 9 nucleotides align to TRBD2. Germline CDR1 and CDR2: MNHEY and SVGAGI. This CDR3 region has 15 residues. With V trimmed by 2 bases and J by 4 bases, 6 bases remained unmatched. This CDR3 is CASSYGASGEYEQYF. The DNA of the CDR3 is TGTGCCAGCAGTTACGGGGCTAGCGGGGAGTACGAGCAGTACTTC.

With respect to this clonotype: A much larger clonotype is one base distant, so this may be a read error. The V and J genes are TRBV29-1 and TRBJ2-3; 9 bases map to TRBD2. V shed 2 bases, J shed 1 base, and the junction held 1 base outside the gene matches. The CDR3 consists of 14 residues. Germline-derived CDR1 and CDR2 are SQVTM and ANQGSEA. This CDR3 is CSVERTSGTDTQYF. CDR3 nucleotide sequence: TGCAGCGTTGAAAGGACTAGCGGCACAGATACGCAGTATTTT.

The DNA for the CDR3 is TGCAGTGCTCTCCCCCCGACAGGGGTAGTTGGCTACACCTTC. Amino acid sequence: CSALPPTGVVGYTF. The chain couples TRBV20-1 to TRBJ1-2; 8 nucleotides agree with TRBD1. This CDR3 is built from 14 residues. V lost 5 bases, J lost 7 bases, and 12 bases stayed unmatched. The V gene's germline CDR1 is DFQATT and CDR2 SNEGSKA (reference sequence).

The chain couples TRBV2 to TRBJ2-3; 9 bases agree with TRBD2. The CDR3 length is 17 residues. V trimming: 6 bases; J trimming: 7 bases; junction bases outside the gene matches: 17. Germline CDR1 reads SNHLY; CDR2 reads FYNNEI. The CDR3 protein is CASRRYFLSGRENTQYF. The CDR3 region has the DNA TGTGCCAGCAGAAGGTATTTCCTTAGCGGGAGAGAAAATACGCAGTATTTT.

This clonotype was observed a few times. The rearrangement uses TRBV11-1 and TRBJ2-1, with TRBD2 identical over 13 bases. V gave up 5 bases and J gave up 8 bases; unmatched junction bases: 12. The CDR3 consists of 17 residues. The germline V gene has CDR1 SGHAT and CDR2 FQDESV (reference sequence). The CDR3 sequence is CASSPGTSGTSTHEQFF. The CDR3 DNA is TGTGCCAGCAGCCCCGGGACTAGCGGGACCTCCACCCATGAGCAGTTCTTC.

There are many counts of this clonotype. The rearrangement joins TRBV7-9 to TRBJ1-5; no clear D gene. The germline V gene encodes CDR1 SEHNR and CDR2 FQNEAQ (reference sequence). CDR3 length: 14 residues. V was trimmed by 0 bases and J by 5 bases, leaving 8 bases between them. The CDR3 bases are TGTGCCAGCAGCTTAGCAGGTAACCATCAGCCCCAGCATTTT. It yields the protein CASSLAGNHQPQHF.

This clonotype was counted a few times. The rearrangement uses TRBV28 and TRBJ1-1; no clear D. Trimming removed 3 bases from V and 6 bases from J, with 11 bases in between. The CDR3 consists of 13 residues. Germline V gene data show CDR1 as MDHEN and CDR2 as SYDVKM. CDR3 residues: CASSFPLLPEAFF. Written as DNA, the CDR3 is TGTGCCAGCAGTTTTCCCCTACTCCCTGAAGCTTTCTTT.

This clonotype was recorded many times. The gene calls are TRBV12-3 or TRBV12-4 and TRBJ2-1; 8 nucleotides line up with TRBD2. The CDR3 sequence is 15 residues long. With V trimmed by 3 bases and J by 7 bases, 8 bases remained unmatched. The CDR3 DNA reads as TGTGCCAGCAGTTTTTACGGGAGGGCCCAAAATGAGCAGTTCTTC. Protein product: CASSFYGRAQNEQFF.

The rearrangement links TRBV4-2 to TRBJ1-5; D remains unclear. The V gene's germline CDR1 is LGHNA and CDR2 YNFKEQ. V shed 0 bases and J shed 4 bases, with 10 bases lying between them. This CDR3 is built from 15 residues. Here the CDR3 reads CASSQERTGNQPQHF. CDR3 sequence (DNA): TGTGCCAGCAGCCAAGAAAGGACGGGTAATCAGCCCCAGCATTTT.

This chain uses TRBV5-1 with TRBJ2-4, with 7 bases aligning to TRBD1. The junction had 1 base not matched to a gene; V was cut back by 0 bases and J by 1 base. The CDR3 is 15 amino acids. Germline CDR1 is SGHRS and CDR2 is YFSETQ. The CDR3 reads CASSLEGGAKNIQYF. CDR3 coding DNA: TGCGCCAGCAGCTTGGAAGGGGGCGCCAAAAACATTCAGTACTTC.

This clonotype was detected ten times or more. The chain employs TRBV12-3 or TRBV12-4 and TRBJ1-5, with D tentatively TRBD1 (5 bases). Trimming stripped 5 bases from V and 7 bases from J, with 15 bases between. This CDR3 is built from 14 residues. CDR3 DNA: TGTGCCAGCAGTCCCCAGGGCTCCGGCCAGCCCCAGCATTTT. This encodes CASSPQGSGQPQHF.

This chain connects TRBV10-3 to TRBJ2-3, with TRBD2 as a possible D gene (5 bases). Germline-derived CDR1 and CDR2 are ENHRY and SYGVKD. V lost 3 bases to trimming and J lost 5 bases, with 18 bases between them. This CDR3 is 16 amino acids long. DNA for the CDR3: TGTGCCATCAGTGACTCGACTATATTCGATGAAGATACGCAGTATTTT. Residues: CAISDSTIFDEDTQYF.

This chain connects TRBV20-1 to TRBJ1-5; D gene uncertain. The V and J ends lost 5 bases and 0 bases respectively, with 8 bases between them. The CDR3 totals 13 residues. CDR1 DFQATT and CDR2 SNEGSKA come from the germline V gene (reference sequence). In DNA form, the CDR3 reads TGCAGTGCTGGACGGGATAGCAATCAGCCCCAGCATTTT. Protein: CSAGRDSNQPQHF.

V is TRBV5-5 and J is TRBJ2-7; D is possibly TRBD1 (5 bases). The CDR3 is 13 residues long. CDR1 is SGHKS, CDR2 YYEKEE, per germline (reference sequence). V shed 4 bases and J shed 2 bases, with 10 bases lying between them. The CDR3 reads CASSPDTPYEQYF. The CDR3 coding sequence is TGTGCCAGCAGCCCGGACACTCCCTACGAGCAGTACTTC. Complete variable domain (other parts from reference TRBV5-5 and TRBJ2-7): DAGVTQSPTHLIKTRGQQVTLRCSPISGHKSVSWYQQVLGQGPQFIFQYYEKEERGRGNFPDRFSARQFPNYSSELNVNALLLGDSALYLCASSPDTPYEQYFGPGTRLTVT.

The V gene is TRBV7-9, the J gene TRBJ2-3; 9 bases are a match to TRBD2. The CDR3 sequence is 15 residues long. The V gene end was trimmed by 7 bases and the J gene end by 2 bases; junction bases not matched to a gene: 7. Germline V gene data show CDR1 as SEHNR and CDR2 as FQNEAQ (reference sequence). The CDR3 DNA sequence: TGTGCCAGCAACGCAGCGGGAGGACTCACAGATACGCAGTATTTT. Amino acid sequence: CASNAAGGLTDTQYF.

This clonotype turned up a few times. The genes are TRBV6-5 and TRBJ2-7; TRBD2 aligns across 14 bases. Germline-derived CDR1 and CDR2 are MNHEY and SVGAGI. Unmatched junction bases numbered 9, after V lost 0 bases and J lost 5 bases. The CDR3 extends over 18 amino acids. DNA for the CDR3: TGTGCCAGCAGTTACTCTGCACGGACTAGCGGGGGGAAGAACGAGCAGTACTTC. Translating it yields CASSYSARTSGGKNEQYF.

There are many counts of this clonotype. V and J are TRBV15 and TRBJ2-2; TRBD2 is a possible D gene (6 bases). The V gene's germline CDR1 is LNHNV and CDR2 YYDKDF (reference sequence). V was shortened by 5 bases and J by 0 bases, with 13 bases between the two germline ends. This CDR3 has 16 amino acids. This chain's CDR3 is CATSGRRVTNTGELFF. The CDR3 nucleotides are TGTGCCACCAGCGGACGGAGGGTTACGAACACCGGGGAGCTGTTTTTT. Variable domain in full (rest from reference TRBV15 and TRBJ2-2): DAMVIQNPRYQVTQFGKPVTLSCSQTLNHNVMYWYQQKSSQAPKLLFHYYDKDFNNEADTPDNFQSRRPNTSFCFLDIRSPGLGDTAMYLCATSGRRVTNTGELFFGEGSRLTVL.

This clonotype has ten or more counts. The V gene is TRBV27, the J gene TRBJ2-7, with a weak D call TRBD2 (7 bases). The length of the CDR3 is 15 residues. Germline V gene sequence: CDR1 MNHEY, CDR2 SMNVEV (reference sequence). V was pared by 5 bases and J by 3 bases, with 17 bases between. CDR3 protein: CASSPKRGGFYEQYF. The DNA for the CDR3 is TGTGCCAGCAGTCCAAAGAGGGGGGGCTTCTACGAGCAGTACTTC.

V is TRBV12-3 or TRBV12-4 and J is TRBJ1-1; D is ambiguous. This CDR3 comprises 12 residues. V lost 5 bases and J 11 bases, leaving 15 bases between the germline ends. The CDR3 bases are TGTGCCAGCAGTACCCACCCCACGTCGGCTTTCTTT. This sequence encodes CASSTHPTSAFF.

The chain recombines TRBV5-1 with TRBJ2-7; D is undetermined. This CDR3 comprises 14 residues. V lost 0 bases to trimming and J lost 3 bases, with 10 bases between them. Germline V gene data show CDR1 as SGHRS and CDR2 as YFSETQ. This CDR3 reads CASSLDSQYYEQYF. CDR3 DNA: TGCGCCAGCAGCTTGGACAGCCAATACTACGAGCAGTACTTC.

The CDR3 region is CASSPGTRGNYEQYF. The CDR3 DNA follows: TGTGCCAGCAGTCCCGGGACTAGGGGTAATTACGAGCAGTACTTC. The chain combines TRBV28 with TRBJ2-7; 8 bases are shared with TRBD2. This CDR3 spans 15 amino acids. Trimming cost V 5 bases and J 4 bases; bases outside gene matches: 10. Per germline, CDR1 MDHEN and CDR2 SYDVKM. Together with reference TRBV28 and TRBJ2-7, the CDR3 gives the full variable domain: DVKVTQSSRYLVKRTGEKVFLECVQDMDHENMFWYRQDPGLGLRLIYFSYDVKMKEKGDIPEGYSVSREKKERFSLILESASTNQTSMYLCASSPGTRGNYEQYFGPGTRLTVT.

In this sample, this clonotype turned up a few times. V gene TRBV6-2 or TRBV6-3 combines with J gene TRBJ2-7, with D possibly matching TRBD1 (6 bases). V lost 0 bases and J lost 2, with 14 bases in between. The CDR3 is 16 amino acids. The germline gives CDR1 MNHEY, CDR2 SVGEGT. The DNA of the CDR3 is TGTGCCAGCAGTTACTCGTTAGGAACAGGGCCCTACGAGCAGTACTTC. Residues: CASSYSLGTGPYEQYF.

This clonotype was observed at least ten times. The V call is TRBV29-1, the J call TRBJ2-1; TRBD2 matches at 8 bases. This CDR3 comprises 15 residues. The V and J ends lost 4 bases and 8 bases, in that order; junction bases with no gene match: 13. The germline CDR1 and CDR2 sequences are SQVTM and ANQGSEA. CDR3 bases: TGCAGCGTTGTTAGGCCCGGGACTAGGTCATATGAGCAGTTCTTC. Translated: CSVVRPGTRSYEQFF.

V gene TRBV5-1 combines with J gene TRBJ2-3, with 8 bases matching TRBD2. The ends lost 6 bases at V and 2 bases at J; junction bases unmatched: 11. The CDR3 is 16 amino acids. Germline V gene sequence: CDR1 SGHRS, CDR2 YFSETQ. The DNA for the CDR3 is TGCGCCAGCAACCCAACCCGGGGGGGAAACACAGATACGCAGTATTTT. Its protein product is CASNPTRGGNTDTQYF.

This chain connects TRBV11-2 to TRBJ2-3; TRBD1 matches at 8 bases. Germline CDR1 and CDR2: SGHAT and FQNNGV. Trimming cost V 6 bases and J 3 bases; bases outside gene matches: 8. The CDR3 sequence is 15 residues long. CDR3: CASRLDRGMTDTQYF. The CDR3 bases are TGTGCCAGCAGACTAGACAGGGGCATGACAGATACGCAGTATTTT.

The chain joins TRBV7-8 to TRBJ2-1; D call uncertain. CDR1 SGHVS and CDR2 FQNEAQ come from the germline V gene. V shed 5 bases and J shed 4 bases, with 18 bases lying between them. This CDR3 is 16 amino acids long. The DNA for the CDR3 is TGTGCCAGCAGCGCTACGACCGGCTGGGCTTACAATGAGCAGTTCTTC. This gives the protein CASSATTGWAYNEQFF. The full variable domain, completed using reference TRBV7-8 and TRBJ2-1, is GAGVSQSPRYKVAKRGQDVALRCDPISGHVSLFWYQQALGQGPEFLTYFQNEAQLDKSGLPSDRFFAERPEGSVSTLKIQRTQQEDSAVYLCASSATTGWAYNEQFFGPGTRLTVL.

The chain links TRBV6-1 to TRBJ2-7; D uncertain. Trimming removed 9 bases from V and 2 bases from J, with 23 bases in between. Germline V gene lookup returns CDR1 MNHNS and CDR2 SASEGT. CDR3 length: 16 amino acids. The CDR3 loop is CASRNPEGSTTYEQYF. CDR3 bases: TGTGCCAGTAGAAACCCAGAAGGCTCTACGACCTACGAGCAGTACTTC.

The chain links TRBV20-1 to TRBJ2-5, with TRBD2 matching 8 bases. The CDR3 runs 14 residues. Germline loops: CDR1 DFQATT, CDR2 SNEGSKA (reference sequence). V was clipped by 5 bases and J by 2 bases; unmatched bases: 7. The CDR3 loop is CSASGGGLQETQYF. Here the CDR3 DNA reads TGCAGTGCTTCCGGGGGGGGGCTACAAGAGACCCAGTACTTC.

This chain links TRBV28 with TRBJ2-1; 10 positions match TRBD2. Germline trimming cut 8 bases from V and 8 bases from J; bases unmatched to any gene: 6. Per germline, CDR1 MDHEN and CDR2 SYDVKM. This CDR3 has 13 amino acids. CDR3: CASGASGRDEQFF. CDR3 sequence (DNA): TGTGCCAGCGGCGCTAGCGGGAGAGATGAGCAGTTCTTC.